This record covers a single TCR beta chain. These data originate in a study of T cell responses to AZD1222 COVID-19 vaccine. Assay used: immunoSEQ multiplex PCR; TCRdb lists only in-frame clones, some missing. This sample yields about 60,000 clones, of which about 86% are seen a single time; less than 8.5% belongs to the top ten. Trimming left V 5 bases short and J 11 bases short, with 18 bases between. This CDR3 has 14 residues. Germline-derived CDR1 and CDR2 are SGHAT and FQNNGV. The receptor was derived from an adult who received the AZD1222 COVID-19 vaccine. The chain recombines TRBV11-2 with TRBJ1-4; D call uncertain. This material consisted of peripheral blood, taken 28 days after the second AZD1222 dose. CDR3 sequence reads: CASSPRVALGKLFF. CDR3 nucleotides: TGTGCCAGCAGCCCCCGCGTGGCCCTGGGGAAACTGTTTTTT.